A single sample gave rise to the 20 T cell receptor beta chains below, sequenced in a study of T cell responses to AZD1222 COVID-19 vaccine. Profiled with immunoSEQ multiplex PCR; TCRdb holds only in-frame clones, not every one. The profile shows some 88,000 clones, less than 95% of them singletons. Sequenced material: peripheral blood, taken 28 days after the second AZD1222 dose. All receptors derive from an adult who received the AZD1222 COVID-19 vaccine.

This chain uses TRBV7-2 with TRBJ2-7; 11 nucleotides line up with TRBD1. With 3 bases clipped from V and 0 bases from J, the junction kept 1 base outside the gene matches. The CDR3 runs to 15 residues. Germline V gives CDR1 SGHTA, CDR2 FQGNSA. CDR3 nucleotide sequence: TGTGCCAGCAGCTTTGGGACAGGGGGCTCCTACGAGCAGTACTTC. This gives the protein CASSFGTGGSYEQYF.

The rearrangement uses TRBV6-5 and TRBJ2-3; TRBD1 matches at 10 bases. J gave up 5 bases and V 11 bases, and 7 bases lay outside the gene matches. This CDR3 comprises 13 residues. Germline V gene lookup returns CDR1 MNHEY and CDR2 SVGAGI. CDR3 region: CAVRQGAEDTQYF. In DNA form, the CDR3 reads TGTGCCGTTAGACAGGGGGCGGAAGATACGCAGTATTTT.

This clone occurred once. The chain carries TRBV28 and TRBJ1-5; D unclear. V lost 4 bases and J lost 9, with 10 bases in between. Germline V gene sequence: CDR1 MDHEN, CDR2 SYDVKM. CDR3 length equals 12 residues. The CDR3 DNA follows: TGTGCCAGCAGTTGGGGATTTCGGCCCCAGCATTTT. It encodes CASSWGFRPQHF.

This clone appeared a single time. The chain links TRBV28 to TRBJ1-2, with 7 bases identical to TRBD1. Trimming at V came to 7 bases and at J to 8 bases, leaving 10 bases not matched to a gene. The germline gives CDR1 MDHEN, CDR2 SYDVKM. CDR3 length equals 13 residues. The CDR3 here is CASTSTGVPGYTF. In DNA form, the CDR3 reads TGTGCCAGCACCAGCACAGGGGTCCCCGGCTACACCTTC.

The rearrangement joins TRBV5-1 to TRBJ1-6, with 9 bases that match TRBD1. The CDR3 covers 15 residues. Germline CDR1 and CDR2: SGHRS and YFSETQ. The V segment lost 7 bases and the J segment 7 bases; nucleotides outside the gene matches: 9. This CDR3 reads CASSIGTGKNSPLHF. For the CDR3, the DNA is TGCGCCAGCTCCATCGGGACAGGGAAGAATTCACCCCTCCACTTT.

This clone was picked up a small number of times. This rearrangement joins TRBV7-3 to TRBJ2-2; tentatively, D is TRBD2 (6 bases). From germline, CDR1 is SGHTA and CDR2 FQGTGA. The CDR3 sequence is 15 residues long. V dropped 7 bases and J dropped 0 bases, with 12 bases sitting between them. CDR3 region: CASTAGPANTGELFF. The DNA for the CDR3 is TGTGCCAGCACCGCGGGGCCCGCGAACACCGGGGAGCTGTTTTTT.

The rearrangement links TRBV3-1 (or the pseudogene TRBV3-2) to TRBJ1-2, with TRBD1 matching over 8 bases. With V trimmed by 4 bases and J by 0 bases, 7 bases remained unmatched. CDR3 length: 16 amino acids. Germline V lookup: CDR1 LGHDT, CDR2 YNNKEL (reference sequence). The CDR3 sequence is CASSPGTGQANYGYTF. CDR3 nucleotides: TGTGCCAGCAGCCCGGGGACAGGTCAAGCTAACTATGGCTACACCTTC.

V is TRBV5-4 and J is TRBJ2-2; 10 positions match TRBD1. This CDR3 contains 15 residues. Germline-derived CDR1 and CDR2 are SGHNT and YYREEE (reference sequence). V was clipped by 5 bases and J by 5 bases; unmatched bases: 6. The CDR3 is CASRRDRGFTGELFF. CDR3 DNA sequence: TGTGCCAGCAGAAGGGACAGGGGATTTACCGGGGAGCTGTTTTTT.

The J gene is TRBJ1-1, the V gene TRBV19, with 9 nucleotides matching TRBD1. V was clipped by 3 bases and J by 5 bases; unmatched bases: 4. The CDR3 is made up of 14 amino acids. Germline V lookup: CDR1 LNHDA, CDR2 SQIVND (reference sequence). CDR3 in DNA: TGTGCCAGTAGTATTTACAGGGGGCGTACTGAAGCTTTCTTT. As protein: CASSIYRGRTEAFF.

This rearrangement joins TRBV15 to TRBJ1-3; D gene unclear. Between the trimmed V and J ends, which lost 3 bases and 1 base, there was a span of 10 bases. The germline CDR1 and CDR2 sequences are LNHNV and YYDKDF (reference sequence). This CDR3 contains 15 residues. CDR3 loop: CATSRQKLSGNTIYF. Written as DNA, the CDR3 is TGTGCCACCAGCAGGCAGAAATTGTCTGGAAACACCATATATTTT.

The chain recombines TRBV11-2 with TRBJ2-7, with TRBD1 identical over 8 bases. This CDR3 is built from 13 residues. V lost 5 bases, J lost 4 bases, and 4 bases stayed unmatched. CDR1 SGHAT and CDR2 FQNNGV come from the germline V gene. The CDR3 is CASSLDRAYEQYF. CDR3 DNA: TGTGCCAGCAGCCTGGACAGGGCGTACGAGCAGTACTTC.

The V gene is TRBV7-9, the J gene TRBJ2-3; 8 nucleotides line up with TRBD2. The germline CDR1 and CDR2 sequences are SEHNR and FQNEAQ (reference sequence). V dropped 3 bases and J dropped 5; count of bases not matched to a gene: 4. The length of the CDR3 is 14 residues. Written as DNA, the CDR3 is TGTGCCAGCAGCTTTCCGGCGGGGGGAGATACGCAGTATTTT. It encodes CASSFPAGGDTQYF.

The rearrangement joins TRBV2 to TRBJ1-2; 10 bases map to TRBD1. The junction had 8 bases not matched to a gene; V was cut back by 6 bases and J by 7 bases. Germline lookup yields CDR1 SNHLY and CDR2 FYNNEI. This CDR3 spans 14 amino acids. This CDR3 is CASRPTGGRSGYTF. The CDR3, as DNA: TGTGCCAGCAGACCGACAGGGGGCAGGTCTGGCTACACCTTC.

The gene calls are TRBV18 and TRBJ1-3, with a possible D match to TRBD1 (5 bases). Deletions cut 4 bases from V and 7 bases from J, with 11 bases between. From germline, CDR1 is KGHSH and CDR2 LQKENI. The CDR3 is made up of 13 amino acids. Here the CDR3 reads CASSQQEGNTIYF. The CDR3 DNA is TGTGCCAGCTCACAACAGGAGGGGAACACCATATATTTT.

CDR3 amino acids: CASSIGGPYSNQPQHF. The CDR3 bases are TGTGCCAGTAGTATTGGGGGTCCCTATAGCAATCAGCCCCAGCATTTT. This sequence joins TRBV19 and TRBJ1-5, with D possibly being TRBD1 (5 bases). The length of the CDR3 is 16 residues. Germline V gene lookup returns CDR1 LNHDA and CDR2 SQIVND (reference sequence). With 3 bases removed from V and 0 bases from J, the gap between germline ends came to 12 bases.

The table lists this clone with a few counts. This sequence joins TRBV27 and TRBJ1-2; TRBD1 is a possible D gene (6 bases). The ends were cut back, 3 bases at V and 7 bases at J, with 15 bases in the middle. Germline CDR1 reads MNHEY; CDR2 reads SMNVEV (reference sequence). The CDR3 loop spans 14 amino acids. CDR3 bases: TGTGCCAGCAGTTTTGGGACACCGAGCGGTGGCTACACCTTC. It yields the protein CASSFGTPSGGYTF.

The V call is TRBV24-1, the J call TRBJ1-1; D remains ambiguous. V dropped 5 bases and J dropped 2 bases, with 8 bases sitting between them. The CDR3 totals 13 residues. Germline assignment: CDR1 KGHDR and CDR2 SFDVKD. The CDR3 reads CATSAYGNTEAFF. Written as DNA, the CDR3 is TGTGCCACCAGTGCCTACGGAAACACTGAAGCTTTCTTT.

J is TRBJ2-7 and V is TRBV5-1; D gene uncertain. The CDR3 is made up of 15 amino acids. Germline CDR1 is SGHRS and CDR2 is YFSETQ. V was cut by 4 bases and J by 0 bases, with 14 bases left in between. CDR3 sequence: CASSPTGRSSYEQYF. In DNA form, the CDR3 reads TGCGCCAGCAGCCCGACCGGACGTAGCTCCTACGAGCAGTACTTC.

The rearrangement uses TRBV2 and TRBJ2-2; D gene unclear. Looked up from germline, CDR1 is SNHLY and CDR2 is FYNNEI. V was cut by 7 bases and J by 2 bases, with 11 bases left in between. This CDR3 region has 14 residues. The CDR3 bases are TGTGCCAGCACGTACCAGAGAAACACCGGGGAGCTGTTTTTT. It translates to CASTYQRNTGELFF.

The J gene is TRBJ1-1, the V gene TRBV2; 9 bases are a match to TRBD1. Losses at the gene ends were 6 bases for V and 5 bases for J; bases not matched to a gene: 4. The CDR3 totals 13 residues. Per the germline V gene, CDR1 is SNHLY and CDR2 is FYNNEI. CDR3 in amino acids: CASSPDRGTEAFF. As DNA, the CDR3 is TGTGCCAGCAGCCCGGACAGGGGAACTGAAGCTTTCTTT. Full variable domain (remainder filled in from reference TRBV2 and TRBJ1-1): EPEVTQTPSHQVTQMGQEVILRCVPISNHLYFYWYRQILGQKVEFLVSFYNNEISEKSEIFDDQFSVERPDGSNFTLKIRSTKLEDSAMYFCASSPDRGTEAFFGQGTRLTVV.